One and the same sample provided the 22 T cell receptor beta chains below, sequenced in a study of blood T cells in healthy people across ages. The second PCR ran roughly 7 to 11 cycles with a sample-barcoded 5' primer and J-beta primers. TCRdb itself ran the 5' RACE reads through MiXCR, one entry per CDR3 protein. The table lists fewer than 2,000,000 distinct CDR3 sequences, roughly 32% of them singletons. Sequenced sample: blood. All receptors derive from a woman younger than 45 in good health.

This chain links TRBV12-3 or TRBV12-4 with TRBJ2-7, with D perhaps TRBD1 (5 bases). This CDR3 comprises 16 residues. The V end was cut by 6 bases, the J end by 5 bases, with 23 bases between. The CDR3 nucleotides are TGTGCCAGCAGCACCCGGCTCGGACAAGGCCGCAACGAGCAGTACTTC. Amino acid sequence: CASSTRLGQGRNEQYF.

The rearrangement joins TRBV29-1 to TRBJ2-1; D remains ambiguous. The CDR3 contains 13 residues. Germline loops: CDR1 SQVTM, CDR2 ANQGSEA. V was shortened by 8 bases and J by 4 bases, with 15 bases between the two germline ends. DNA of the CDR3: TGCAGCCTTCGTGCTCTGGTATACAATGAGCAGTTCTTC. Amino acid sequence: CSLRALVYNEQFF.

The chain carries TRBV19 and TRBJ2-1, with 7 nucleotides matching TRBD1. The CDR3 totals 14 residues. Germline CDR1 reads LNHDA; CDR2 reads SQIVND (reference sequence). After removal of 4 bases from V and 9 bases from J, the junction contained 9 bases not matched to a gene. The CDR3 DNA is TGTGCCAGTAGTAATAGCGAGGGGGCGAGTGAGCAGTTCTTC. This sequence encodes CASSNSEGASEQFF.

This clonotype was counted a few times. The chain uses TRBV12-3 or TRBV12-4 and TRBJ2-1; D may be TRBD1 (6 bases). The V end lost 3 bases, the J end lost 10 bases, and 22 bases lay between the germline ends. This CDR3 has 16 residues. The CDR3 region has the DNA TGTGCCAGCAGTTTTGTGTATAAGACAGGTGGACGCGAGCAGTTCTTC. This encodes CASSFVYKTGGREQFF.

This clonotype came up a few times. CDR3 loop: CAISAGDYEQYF. Written as DNA, the CDR3 is TGTGCCATCAGTGCTGGGGACTACGAGCAGTACTTC. This chain links TRBV10-3 with TRBJ2-7, with D unclear. The V end lost 4 bases, the J end lost 3 bases, and 7 bases lay between the germline ends. The CDR3 consists of 12 residues. Germline assignment: CDR1 ENHRY and CDR2 SYGVKD.

Comments on this clonotype: This may be a read error, as it is one base from a much larger clone. The chain combines TRBV10-3 with TRBJ2-7, with TRBD2 matching 10 bases. The germline gives CDR1 ENHRY, CDR2 SYGVKD. The CDR3 sequence is 14 residues long. CDR3 in DNA: TGTGCCATCAGGGAGTCCCCTAGCGGGGGATACACGTACTTC. Amino acids: CAIRESPSGGYTYF.

This clonotype was observed a handful of times. V usage is TRBV9 and J usage is TRBJ2-1; the D gene is possibly TRBD2 (6 bases). V was pared by 0 bases and J by 6 bases, with 16 bases between. The CDR3 covers 16 residues. Germline values: CDR1 SGDLS, CDR2 YYNGEE. CDR3 bases: TGTGCCAGCAGCGTAGGCGGCGGAGTGGGGGGCAATGAGCAGTTCTTC. It codes for CASSVGGGVGGNEQFF. The variable domain in full, with the rest retrieved from reference TRBV9 and TRBJ2-1, is DSGVTQTPKHLITATGQRVTLRCSPRSGDLSVYWYQQSLDQGLQFLIQYYNGEERAKGNILERFSAQQFPDLHSELNLSSLELGDSALYFCASSVGGGVGGNEQFFGPGTRLTVL.

In its sample, this clonotype was seen a few times. V is TRBV9 and J is TRBJ1-1; no reliable D call. The CDR3 totals 12 residues. The germline V gene encodes CDR1 SGDLS and CDR2 YYNGEE. V gave up 0 bases and J gave up 7 bases, with 7 bases separating them. CDR3 nucleotide sequence: TGTGCCAGCAGCGTAGGTGCAGGTGAAGCTTTCTTT. Protein: CASSVGAGEAFF.

This clonotype showed up just a few times. The gene calls are TRBV28 and TRBJ2-5; 7 nucleotides agree with TRBD2. This CDR3 spans 13 amino acids. Trimming cost V 1 base and J 11 bases; bases outside gene matches: 7. CDR1 and CDR2 from the germline V gene are MDHEN and SYDVKM. The CDR3, as DNA: TGTGCCAGCAGTTTATCGGGGAGGGGTAAGCAGTACTTC. Translating gives CASSLSGRGKQYF. The full variable domain, its missing parts supplied by reference TRBV28 and TRBJ2-5, is DVKVTQSSRYLVKRTGEKVFLECVQDMDHENMFWYRQDPGLGLRLIYFSYDVKMKEKGDIPEGYSVSREKKERFSLILESASTNQTSMYLCASSLSGRGKQYFGPGTRLLVL.

About this clonotype: At one end the junction does not follow the germline gene, possibly because of a read error. This sequence joins TRBV11-2 and TRBJ2-2; D tentatively fits TRBD1 or TRBD2 (5 bases each). CDR1 is SGHAT, CDR2 FQNNGV, per germline. The CDR3 totals 16 residues. The DNA of the CDR3 is TGTGTCAGCAACCCCACGGGACGGGCGAACACCGGGGAGCTGTTTTTT. Protein sequence: CVSNPTGRANTGELFF.

V gene TRBV5-1 combines with J gene TRBJ2-7, with D unclear. The germline V gene has CDR1 SGHRS and CDR2 YFSETQ. This CDR3 is 11 amino acids long. V shed 8 bases and J shed 6 bases, with 12 bases lying between them. The CDR3 here is CARSILAEQYF. CDR3 sequence (DNA): TGCGCCAGGAGTATCCTGGCCGAGCAGTACTTC.

This clonotype has more than one count but fewer than ten. The chain joins TRBV12-5 to TRBJ2-1; no clear D. CDR1 is LGHNT, CDR2 FRNRAP, per germline. V lost 2 bases to trimming and J lost 10 bases, with 6 bases between them. CDR3 length equals 11 residues. CDR3 protein: CASGLLGEQFF. Written as DNA, the CDR3 is TGTGCTAGTGGTTTGCTTGGGGAGCAGTTCTTC.

V and J are TRBV18 and TRBJ1-2, with 9 bases aligning to TRBD1. The CDR3 contains 15 residues. J lost 7 bases, V lost 2 bases, and 8 bases had no gene match. Germline V gene data show CDR1 as KGHSH and CDR2 as LQKENI. The CDR3 spells CASSPSVDRGAGYTF. CDR3 DNA sequence: TGTGCCAGCTCACCAAGCGTGGACAGGGGAGCTGGCTACACCTTC.

In its sample, this clonotype was seen many times. V and J are TRBV29-1 and TRBJ2-1; D is unresolved. The CDR3 sequence is 10 residues long. Germline CDR1 SQVTM, CDR2 ANQGSEA. V was clipped by 7 bases and J by 13 bases, with 14 bases between them. As DNA, the CDR3 is TGCAGCGCCGCGGTGGATTTCCAGTTCTTC. Its translation: CSAAVDFQFF.

The chain is built from TRBV28 and TRBJ2-1; D perhaps matches TRBD1 (5 bases). The V and J ends lost 6 bases and 6 bases respectively, with 12 bases between them. Germline CDR1 and CDR2: MDHEN and SYDVKM. This CDR3 is 13 amino acids long. For the CDR3, the DNA is TGTGCCAGCAGAAAGGGGATCGGCAATGAGCAGTTCTTC. Translated: CASRKGIGNEQFF.

This rearrangement joins TRBV28 to TRBJ2-4; 10 bases align to TRBD2. There are 18 residues in the CDR3. Germline-derived CDR1 and CDR2 are MDHEN and SYDVKM. The trim removed 8 bases at V and 0 bases at J, leaving 13 bases unmatched. The CDR3 spells CASEGPAGGPLAKNIQYF. The CDR3 DNA is TGTGCCAGCGAGGGTCCAGCGGGGGGGCCCCTAGCCAAAAACATTCAGTACTTC. Complete variable domain (other parts from reference TRBV28 and TRBJ2-4): DVKVTQSSRYLVKRTGEKVFLECVQDMDHENMFWYRQDPGLGLRLIYFSYDVKMKEKGDIPEGYSVSREKKERFSLILESASTNQTSMYLCASEGPAGGPLAKNIQYFGAGTRLSVL.

This clonotype was observed a few times. One end of the junction is discordant with germline, which a read error may explain. This chain joins TRBV27 and TRBJ2-5; D is unclear. This CDR3 has 12 residues. Looked up from germline, CDR1 is MNHEY and CDR2 is SMNVEV (reference sequence). CDR3: CAAKRGQGTQYF. In DNA form, the CDR3 reads TGTGCCGCGAAACGTGGGCAAGGGACCCAGTACTTC.

The V call is TRBV20-1, the J call TRBJ1-4; no clear D. CDR3 length: 12 residues. V was cut by 4 bases and J by 8 bases, with 11 bases left in between. CDR1 DFQATT and CDR2 SNEGSKA come from the germline V gene (reference sequence). The CDR3: CSANYGPEKLFF. CDR3 coding DNA: TGCAGTGCTAATTACGGACCGGAAAAACTGTTTTTT.

This clonotype came up a few times. V is TRBV3-1 and J is TRBJ2-1, with TRBD2 matching 9 bases. Per the germline V gene, CDR1 is LGHDT and CDR2 is YNNKEL (reference sequence). The CDR3 is 16 amino acids. Trimming took 3 bases from V and 6 from J; bases not matched to a gene: 9. DNA for the CDR3: TGTGCCAGCAGCCATGGAGGGCTAGCGGGGCGCAATGAGCAGTTCTTC. Its translation is CASSHGGLAGRNEQFF.

The J gene is TRBJ2-1, the V gene TRBV20-1, with 13 bases lining up with TRBD2. The CDR3 contains 17 residues. The V gene's germline CDR1 is DFQATT and CDR2 SNEGSKA (reference sequence). Trimming at V came to 6 bases and at J to 1 base, leaving 9 bases not matched to a gene. The CDR3 sequence is CSAILAGGPRSYNEQFF. The DNA for the CDR3 is TGCAGTGCCATACTAGCGGGGGGGCCCCGGTCCTACAATGAGCAGTTCTTC.

The chain joins TRBV15 to TRBJ2-1; 7 positions agree with TRBD2. CDR3 length: 14 residues. Germline V gene lookup returns CDR1 LNHNV and CDR2 YYDKDF (reference sequence). V dropped 5 bases and J dropped 0; count of bases not matched to a gene: 1. In nucleotides, the CDR3 is TGTGCCACCAGCGGGACTATCTCCTACAATGAGCAGTTCTTC. It specifies CATSGTISYNEQFF.

The rearrangement joins TRBV27 to TRBJ1-2; maybe TRBD1 (6 bases). Germline lookup yields CDR1 MNHEY and CDR2 SMNVEV (reference sequence). V was shortened by 4 bases and J by 3 bases, with 12 bases between the two germline ends. This CDR3 spans 14 amino acids. The CDR3 sequence: CASSSGAQDYGYTF. The CDR3 coding sequence is TGTGCCAGCAGTTCGGGGGCGCAAGACTATGGCTACACCTTC.